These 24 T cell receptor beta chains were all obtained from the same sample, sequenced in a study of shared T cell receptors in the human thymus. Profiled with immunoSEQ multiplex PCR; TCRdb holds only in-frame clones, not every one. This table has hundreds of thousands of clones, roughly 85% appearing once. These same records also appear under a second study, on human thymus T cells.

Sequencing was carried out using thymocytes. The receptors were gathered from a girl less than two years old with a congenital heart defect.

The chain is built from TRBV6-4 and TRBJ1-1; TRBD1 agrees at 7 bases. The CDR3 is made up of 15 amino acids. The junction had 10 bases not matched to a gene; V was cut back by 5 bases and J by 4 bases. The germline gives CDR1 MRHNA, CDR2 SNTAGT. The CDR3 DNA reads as TGTGCCAGCAGTCAGGGGCAGGGGGGAGTCACTGAAGCTTTCTTT. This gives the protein CASSQGQGGVTEAFF.

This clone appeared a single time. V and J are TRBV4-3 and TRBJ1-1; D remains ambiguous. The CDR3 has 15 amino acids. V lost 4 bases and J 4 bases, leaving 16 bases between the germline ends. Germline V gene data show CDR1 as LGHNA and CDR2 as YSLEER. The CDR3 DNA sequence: TGCGCCAGCAGCCCAGAGGGAGTTTTGAGCACTGAAGCTTTCTTT. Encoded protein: CASSPEGVLSTEAFF.

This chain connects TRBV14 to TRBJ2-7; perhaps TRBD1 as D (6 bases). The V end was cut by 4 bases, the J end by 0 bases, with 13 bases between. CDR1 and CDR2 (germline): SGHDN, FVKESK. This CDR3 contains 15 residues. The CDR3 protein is CASSRQGSSSYEQYF. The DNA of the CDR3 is TGTGCCAGCAGCCGCCAGGGGAGCAGCTCCTACGAGCAGTACTTC.

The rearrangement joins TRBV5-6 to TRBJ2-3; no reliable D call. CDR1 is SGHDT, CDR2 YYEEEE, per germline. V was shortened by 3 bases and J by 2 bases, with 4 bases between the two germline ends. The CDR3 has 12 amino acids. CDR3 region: CASSSVTDTQYF. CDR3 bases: TGTGCCAGCAGCTCGGTCACAGATACGCAGTATTTT.

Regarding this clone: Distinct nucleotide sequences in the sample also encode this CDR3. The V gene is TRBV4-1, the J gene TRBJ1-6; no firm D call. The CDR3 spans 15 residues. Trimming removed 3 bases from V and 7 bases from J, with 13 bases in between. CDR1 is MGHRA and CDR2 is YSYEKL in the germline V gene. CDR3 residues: CASSHPSGLNSPLHF. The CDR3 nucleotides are TGCGCCAGCAGCCACCCCTCGGGTTTAAATTCACCCCTCCACTTT.

The CDR3 region is CASSGGGSYEQYF. The CDR3 DNA reads TGTGCCAGCAGCGGGGGGGGCTCCTACGAGCAGTACTTC. The chain joins TRBV9 to TRBJ2-7; 7 bases fit TRBD2. CDR3 length: 13 amino acids. The junction had 0 bases not matched to a gene; V was cut back by 3 bases and J by 0 bases. Germline V CDR1 and CDR2: SGDLS, YYNGEE. Based on the CDR3 plus reference TRBV9 and TRBJ2-7, the full variable domain is DSGVTQTPKHLITATGQRVTLRCSPRSGDLSVYWYQQSLDQGLQFLIQYYNGEERAKGNILERFSAQQFPDLHSELNLSSLELGDSALYFCASSGGGSYEQYFGPGTRLTVT.

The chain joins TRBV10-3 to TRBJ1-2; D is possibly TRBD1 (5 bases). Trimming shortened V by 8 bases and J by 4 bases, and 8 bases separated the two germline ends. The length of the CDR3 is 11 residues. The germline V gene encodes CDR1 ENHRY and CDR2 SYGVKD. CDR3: CAISGGYGYTF. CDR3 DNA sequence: TGTGCCATCTCCGGGGGCTATGGCTACACCTTC.

The CDR3 is CASSPGRTGLTYEQYF. DNA for the CDR3: TGCGCCAGCAGCCCAGGGCGGACAGGCCTTACCTACGAGCAGTACTTC. The gene calls are TRBV5-1 and TRBJ2-7; TRBD1 aligns across 7 bases. J was trimmed by 2 bases and V by 4 bases; bases with no gene match: 12. Germline CDR1 reads SGHRS; CDR2 reads YFSETQ. The length of the CDR3 is 16 residues.

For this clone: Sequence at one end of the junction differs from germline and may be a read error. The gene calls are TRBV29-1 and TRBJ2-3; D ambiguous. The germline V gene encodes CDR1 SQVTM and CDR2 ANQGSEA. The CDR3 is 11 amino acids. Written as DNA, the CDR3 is TGCAGCGTTGTATCGCCATCTGGCCCGATTTTT. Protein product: CSVVSPSGPIF.

The DNA of the CDR3 is TGTGCCTGGAGTGAGGGGAAAACATATGGCTACACCTTC. Translating gives CAWSEGKTYGYTF. The chain joins TRBV30 to TRBJ1-2, with D possibly TRBD1 on 5 matching bases. V was trimmed by 1 base and J by 5 bases, leaving 11 bases between them. The CDR3 loop spans 13 amino acids. Germline CDR1 reads GTSNPN; CDR2 reads SVGIG (reference sequence).

The DNA of the CDR3 is TGTGCCAGCAGCTTAGTGGCAGGGGGCGAGGCCTATGGCTACACCTTC. As protein: CASSLVAGGEAYGYTF. The chain couples TRBV7-2 to TRBJ1-2; TRBD1 matches at 8 bases. V lost 1 base, J lost 4 bases, and 8 bases stayed unmatched. The CDR3 sequence is 16 residues long. Germline V lookup: CDR1 SGHTA, CDR2 FQGNSA.

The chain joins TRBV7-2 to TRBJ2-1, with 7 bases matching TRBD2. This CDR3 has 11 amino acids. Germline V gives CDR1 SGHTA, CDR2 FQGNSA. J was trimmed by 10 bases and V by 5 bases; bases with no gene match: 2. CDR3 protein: CASSRGGEQFF. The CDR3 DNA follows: TGTGCCAGCAGCCGGGGAGGGGAGCAGTTCTTC.

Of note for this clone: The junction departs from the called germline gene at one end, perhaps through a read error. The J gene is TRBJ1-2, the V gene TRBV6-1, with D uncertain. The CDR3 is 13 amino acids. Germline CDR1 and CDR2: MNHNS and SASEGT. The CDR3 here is CASSDPSYYGYTF. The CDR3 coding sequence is TGTGCCAGCAGTGATCCGTCTTACTACGGCTACACCTTC.

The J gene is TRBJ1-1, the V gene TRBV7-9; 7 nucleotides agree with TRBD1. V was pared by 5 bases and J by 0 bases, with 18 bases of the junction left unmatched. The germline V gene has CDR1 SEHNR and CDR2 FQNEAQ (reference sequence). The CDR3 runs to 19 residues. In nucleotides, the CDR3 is TGTGCCAGCAGCGAGACGCATCACAGGGGTCCAGGTATGAACACTGAAGCTTTCTTT. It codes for CASSETHHRGPGMNTEAFF.

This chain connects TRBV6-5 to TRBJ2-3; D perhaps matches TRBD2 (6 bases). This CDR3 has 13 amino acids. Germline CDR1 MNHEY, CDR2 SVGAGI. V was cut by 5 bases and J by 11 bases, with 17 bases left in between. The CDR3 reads CASSRDCLGGQYF. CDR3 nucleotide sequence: TGTGCCAGCAGTCGGGACTGCCTTGGGGGGCAGTATTTT.

CDR3 DNA sequence: TGTGCCAGTAGTATAGAGGCAGGAGGGGATGCCCCGAACACTGAAGCTTTCTTT. Translating gives CASSIEAGGDAPNTEAFF. The genes are TRBV19 and TRBJ1-1; D is perhaps TRBD1 (5 bases). Trimming stripped 0 bases from V and 1 base from J, with 18 bases between. Germline CDR1 and CDR2: LNHDA and SQIVND (reference sequence). CDR3 length: 18 amino acids.

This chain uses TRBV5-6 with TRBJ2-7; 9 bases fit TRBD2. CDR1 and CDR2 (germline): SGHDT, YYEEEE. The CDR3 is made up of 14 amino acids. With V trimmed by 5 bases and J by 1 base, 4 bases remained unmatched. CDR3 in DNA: TGTGCCAGCAGTCTCACTAGCGGGTCCTACGAGCAGTACTTC. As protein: CASSLTSGSYEQYF.

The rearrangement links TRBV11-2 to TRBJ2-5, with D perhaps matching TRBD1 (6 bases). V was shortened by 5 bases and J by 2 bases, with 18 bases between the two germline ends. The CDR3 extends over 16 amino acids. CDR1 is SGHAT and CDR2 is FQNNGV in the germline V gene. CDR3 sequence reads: CASSVQDSRIQETQYF. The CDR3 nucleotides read TGTGCCAGCAGCGTTCAGGACAGTCGGATTCAAGAGACCCAGTACTTC.

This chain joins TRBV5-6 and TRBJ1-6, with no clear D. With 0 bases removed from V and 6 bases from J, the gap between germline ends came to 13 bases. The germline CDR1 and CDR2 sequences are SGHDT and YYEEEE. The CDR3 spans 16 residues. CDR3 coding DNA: TGTGCCAGCAGCTTGGTCTGGGAGTTCGGTAATTCACCCCTCCACTTT. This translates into CASSLVWEFGNSPLHF.

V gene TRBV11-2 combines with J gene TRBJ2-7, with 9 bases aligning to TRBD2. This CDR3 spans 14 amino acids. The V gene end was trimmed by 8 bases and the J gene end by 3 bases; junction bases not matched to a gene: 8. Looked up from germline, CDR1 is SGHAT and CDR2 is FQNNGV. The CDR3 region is CASDVAGELYEQYF. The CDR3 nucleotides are TGTGCCAGCGATGTAGCGGGGGAACTCTACGAGCAGTACTTC.

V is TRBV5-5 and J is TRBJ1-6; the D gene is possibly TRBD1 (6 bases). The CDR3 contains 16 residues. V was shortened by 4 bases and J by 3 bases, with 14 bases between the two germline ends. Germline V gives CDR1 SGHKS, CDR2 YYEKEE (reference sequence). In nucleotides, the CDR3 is TGTGCCAGCAGCCCTAACAGGGAAGGCTATAATTCACCCCTCCACTTT. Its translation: CASSPNREGYNSPLHF. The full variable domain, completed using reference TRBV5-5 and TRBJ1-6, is DAGVTQSPTHLIKTRGQQVTLRCSPISGHKSVSWYQQVLGQGPQFIFQYYEKEERGRGNFPDRFSARQFPNYSSELNVNALLLGDSALYLCASSPNREGYNSPLHFGNGTRLTVT.

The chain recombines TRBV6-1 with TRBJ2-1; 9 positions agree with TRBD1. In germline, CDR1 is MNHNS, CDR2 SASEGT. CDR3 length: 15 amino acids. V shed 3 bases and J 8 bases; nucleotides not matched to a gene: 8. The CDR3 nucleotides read TGTGCCAGCAGTGATTCTTACAGGGGGCAGGATGAGCAGTTCTTC. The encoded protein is CASSDSYRGQDEQFF.

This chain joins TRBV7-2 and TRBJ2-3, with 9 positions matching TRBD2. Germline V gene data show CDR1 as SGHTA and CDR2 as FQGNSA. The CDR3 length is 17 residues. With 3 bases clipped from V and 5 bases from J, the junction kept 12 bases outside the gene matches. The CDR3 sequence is CASSFSWLGAGGDTQYF. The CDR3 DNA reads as TGTGCCAGCAGCTTCAGTTGGCTCGGAGCGGGGGGAGATACGCAGTATTTT.

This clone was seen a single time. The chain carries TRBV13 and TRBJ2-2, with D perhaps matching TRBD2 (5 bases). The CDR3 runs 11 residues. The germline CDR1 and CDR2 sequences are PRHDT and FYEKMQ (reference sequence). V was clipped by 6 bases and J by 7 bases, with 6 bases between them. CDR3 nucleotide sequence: TGTGCCAGCAGGACTAACGGGGAGCTGTTTTTT. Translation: CASRTNGELFF.